This paragraph reports one T cell receptor beta chain. Antigen specificity is unknown. The entry originates in a study of cytomegalovirus exposure and HLA in healthy donors. General study findings and limits: In the analysis, some V segments, TRBV6-2 and TRBV6-3 included, were excluded as indistinguishable.

The germline gives CDR1 SEHNR, CDR2 FQNEAQ (reference sequence). CDR3 length: 13 amino acids. The germline V and J ends were trimmed by 5 bases and 6 bases, with 13 bases remaining between them. 13 Jbeta primers and 60 Vbeta primers were used for the PCR. The data were produced by immunoSEQ multiplex PCR, yet TCRdb's version contains in-frame clones alone and is incomplete. In the table there are over 150,000 clones, roughly 79% of which are singletons. The chain recombines TRBV7-9 with TRBJ1-2; TRBD1 might be the D (5 bases). Sequencing was carried out using PBMCs. The source is a male donor in good health and CMV-seropositive. DNA for the CDR3: TGTGCCAGCAGCCCCAGGGACTTCGATGGCTACACCTTC. Residues: CASSPRDFDGYTF.